The 32 T cell receptor beta chains in this list originate from one sample, sequenced in a study of blood T cell repertoires in COVID-19. The protocol was immunoSEQ multiplex PCR, while the TCRdb copy is restricted to in-frame clones and leaves out a portion. This sample carries 88,000 or so clones, around 75% of them seen once, and the ten largest clones take about 24%. The material sequenced was peripheral blood. These receptor sequences come from a human donor in a cohort sampled during active COVID-19.

This clone turned up a few times. V and J are TRBV14 and TRBJ2-2; TRBD2 aligns across 9 bases. The J segment lost 4 bases and the V segment lost 4 bases, leaving 4 bases of the junction unmatched. Germline V gene lookup returns CDR1 SGHDN and CDR2 FVKESK. CDR3 length: 15 residues. The CDR3 region has the DNA TGTGCCAGCAGCCCCAGACTAGCGGCCACCGGGGAGCTGTTTTTT. Translated, it gives CASSPRLAATGELFF. The variable domain in full, with the rest retrieved from reference TRBV14 and TRBJ2-2, is EAGVTQFPSHSVIEKGQTVTLRCDPISGHDNLYWYRRVMGKEIKFLLHFVKESKQDESGMPNNRFLAERTGGTYSTLKVQPAELEDSGVYFCASSPRLAATGELFFGEGSRLTVL.

The chain uses TRBV9 and TRBJ1-3, with a weak D call TRBD1 (5 bases). V lost 4 bases, J lost 4 bases, and 15 bases lay in between. Looked up from germline, CDR1 is SGDLS and CDR2 is YYNGEE. This CDR3 has 15 amino acids. The CDR3 sequence is CASSPKLTAGNTIYF. The CDR3, as DNA: TGTGCCAGCAGCCCCAAGTTGACAGCCGGAAACACCATATATTTT.

V and J are TRBV5-1 and TRBJ1-4, with 7 nucleotides matching TRBD1. After removal of 4 bases from V and 8 bases from J, the junction contained 8 bases not matched to a gene. This CDR3 is built from 14 residues. Germline CDR1 SGHRS, CDR2 YFSETQ. The CDR3 nucleotides read TGCGCCAGCAGCCCCGGGACAGTTGGGGAAAAACTGTTTTTT. It translates to CASSPGTVGEKLFF.

The rearrangement joins TRBV24-1 to TRBJ2-3, with TRBD2 matching 8 bases. Germline V CDR1 and CDR2: KGHDR, SFDVKD. The length of the CDR3 is 16 residues. V was clipped by 4 bases and J by 5 bases; unmatched bases: 10. DNA of the CDR3: TGTGCCACCAGTGACTACGGACTAGCTTTCCGAGATACGCAGTATTTT. It yields the protein CATSDYGLAFRDTQYF.

The genes are TRBV7-8 and TRBJ2-7, with D possibly TRBD1 on 6 matching bases. The CDR3 sequence is 11 residues long. V dropped 2 bases and J dropped 7 bases, with 6 bases sitting between them. The germline V gene has CDR1 SGHVS and CDR2 FQNEAQ. CDR3 region: CASSLTGEQYF. The CDR3 DNA sequence: TGTGCCAGCAGCTTAACAGGGGAGCAGTACTTC.

CDR3 sequence: CASSFFAGGPNGEQFF. The CDR3 bases are TGTGCCAGCAGTTTCTTTGCGGGAGGGCCTAATGGGGAGCAGTTCTTC. The chain couples TRBV28 to TRBJ2-1, with 9 bases matching TRBD2. CDR3 length equals 16 residues. Germline CDR1 and CDR2: MDHEN and SYDVKM. J was trimmed by 10 bases and V by 3 bases; bases with no gene match: 13.

The chain carries TRBV7-8 and TRBJ2-1, with 7 nucleotides matching TRBD1. CDR3 length equals 14 residues. Germline lookup yields CDR1 SGHVS and CDR2 FQNEAQ. V dropped 4 bases and J dropped 8; count of bases not matched to a gene: 8. CDR3 in DNA: TGTGCCAGCAGCTACCAACAGGGGCAGCATGAGCAGTTCTTC. It translates to CASSYQQGQHEQFF.

CDR3 sequence reads: CASSSPAGGVYEQYF. CDR3 coding DNA: TGTGCCAGCAGTTCACCTGCGGGAGGAGTTTACGAGCAGTACTTC. The chain couples TRBV2 to TRBJ2-7, with 8 positions matching TRBD2. The CDR3 length is 15 residues. The V segment lost 5 bases and the J segment 4 bases; nucleotides outside the gene matches: 10. Germline V lookup: CDR1 SNHLY, CDR2 FYNNEI. Drawing the rest from reference TRBV2 and TRBJ2-7, the complete variable domain is EPEVTQTPSHQVTQMGQEVILRCVPISNHLYFYWYRQILGQKVEFLVSFYNNEISEKSEIFDDQFSVERPDGSNFTLKIRSTKLEDSAMYFCASSSPAGGVYEQYFGPGTRLTVT.

CDR3: CAINSFFQETQYF. The CDR3 coding sequence is TGTGCCATCAATAGCTTTTTCCAAGAGACCCAGTACTTC. The chain couples TRBV2 to TRBJ2-5; D gene unclear. The germline CDR1 and CDR2 sequences are SNHLY and FYNNEI. V was cut by 10 bases and J by 1 base, with 13 bases left in between. CDR3 size: 13 residues.

This clone came up a few times. This chain uses TRBV21-1 with TRBJ2-7; the DNA was not compared with TRBD1, the D call given in the table. TRBV21-1 is noted as a pseudogene. This CDR3 contains 14 residues. The CDR3 DNA reads as TGTGCCAGCAGAAAGGGGGCACACTCCTACGAGCAGTACTTC. It translates to CASRKGAHSYEQYF.

The chain employs TRBV7-9 and TRBJ2-1, with 8 nucleotides matching TRBD2. The CDR3 runs to 18 residues. After removal of 0 bases from V and 2 bases from J, the junction contained 9 bases not matched to a gene. Germline values: CDR1 SEHNR, CDR2 FQNEAQ (reference sequence). CDR3 coding DNA: TGTGCCAGCAGCTTAGCCGGTACTAGCGGATCGACCTACAATGAGCAGTTCTTC. This sequence encodes CASSLAGTSGSTYNEQFF.

This clone was found once. V gene TRBV28 combines with J gene TRBJ1-1; possible D gene TRBD1, 6 bases. The V gene's germline CDR1 is MDHEN and CDR2 SYDVKM. With 2 bases removed from V and 5 bases from J, the gap between germline ends came to 15 bases. The CDR3 runs 15 residues. CDR3 amino acids: CASSLVGDTGTEAFF. The CDR3 DNA reads as TGTGCCAGCAGTTTAGTTGGGGACACAGGGACTGAAGCTTTCTTT.

The chain is built from TRBV6-5 and TRBJ2-7, with TRBD2 matching 10 bases. Germline CDR1 MNHEY, CDR2 SVGAGI. The length of the CDR3 is 13 residues. Trimming took 9 bases from V and 7 from J; bases not matched to a gene: 9. The CDR3 here is CARTGLARLEQYF. The CDR3 nucleotides are TGTGCCAGAACGGGACTAGCGAGGCTGGAGCAGTACTTC.

V and J are TRBV5-1 and TRBJ2-7, with D uncertain. The CDR3 is 14 residues long. Looked up from germline, CDR1 is SGHRS and CDR2 is YFSETQ. Deletions cut 3 bases from V and 7 bases from J, with 17 bases between. CDR3 sequence (DNA): TGCGCCAGCAGCTACCAATCCACTAACCTGGAGCAGTACTTC. Translated: CASSYQSTNLEQYF.

The J gene is TRBJ2-2, the V gene TRBV9; the D gene is possibly TRBD1 (6 bases). The CDR3 is 17 residues long. V lost 3 bases and J lost 3, with 18 bases in between. Looked up from germline, CDR1 is SGDLS and CDR2 is YYNGEE. The CDR3 protein is CASSEGGEGSHTGELFF. CDR3 nucleotide sequence: TGTGCCAGCAGCGAAGGGGGAGAAGGGTCCCACACCGGGGAGCTGTTTTTT.

This chain uses TRBV10-3 with TRBJ2-7, with a possible D match to TRBD2 (6 bases). Germline V lookup: CDR1 ENHRY, CDR2 SYGVKD. The CDR3 runs 15 residues. The V end was cut by 4 bases, the J end by 2 bases, with 15 bases between. CDR3 nucleotide sequence: TGTGCCATCAGTGGCGGGGACTCACGCGCCTACGAGCAGTACTTC. This codes for CAISGGDSRAYEQYF.

The rearrangement uses TRBV19 and TRBJ1-2; maybe TRBD1 (6 bases). V was shortened by 7 bases and J by 1 base, with 10 bases between the two germline ends. The V gene's germline CDR1 is LNHDA and CDR2 SQIVND (reference sequence). This CDR3 has 13 residues. In DNA form, the CDR3 reads TGTGCCAGTACCGACAGGAATAACTATGGCTACACCTTC. Translating gives CASTDRNNYGYTF.

The chain uses TRBV11-3 and TRBJ2-7, with a possible D match to TRBD2 (6 bases). Germline loops: CDR1 SGHNT, CDR2 YENEEA. CDR3 length: 15 residues. V lost 0 bases and J lost 3, with 12 bases in between. CDR3 DNA: TGTGCCAGCAGCTTAGATACCCGGGGGAACTACGAGCAGTACTTC. Translation gives CASSLDTRGNYEQYF.

The genes are TRBV30 and TRBJ2-1; 9 bases align to TRBD2. The length of the CDR3 is 14 residues. Trimming removed 0 bases from V and 8 bases from J; junction bases left unmatched: 5. The germline V gene has CDR1 GTSNPN and CDR2 SVGIG (reference sequence). CDR3 nucleotides: TGTGCCTGGAGTGTTAGCGGGAGTGCGTATGAGCAGTTCTTC. Protein sequence: CAWSVSGSAYEQFF.

This clone was detected only once. The genes are TRBV2 and TRBJ2-1, with 11 positions matching TRBD2. The trim removed 4 bases at V and 9 bases at J, leaving 8 bases unmatched. Germline loops: CDR1 SNHLY, CDR2 FYNNEI. This CDR3 comprises 15 residues. The CDR3 protein is CASSVGSGRGGEQFF. The CDR3 region has the DNA TGTGCCAGCAGTGTTGGTAGCGGGAGGGGAGGTGAGCAGTTCTTC.

The CDR3 region has the DNA TGTGCCAGCAGTGCGGACAGGCAGGATGAAGCTTTCTTT. Translating gives CASSADRQDEAFF. The chain is built from TRBV6-4 and TRBJ1-1, with TRBD1 identical over 7 bases. The CDR3 extends over 13 amino acids. Trimming cost V 4 bases and J 7 bases; bases outside gene matches: 6. Per germline, CDR1 MRHNA and CDR2 SNTAGT.

The chain joins TRBV6-2 or TRBV6-3 to TRBJ2-7, with 8 nucleotides matching TRBD2. Germline V gene sequence: CDR1 MNHEY, CDR2 SVGEGT. The CDR3 contains 14 residues. V dropped 6 bases and J dropped 0; count of bases not matched to a gene: 4. CDR3 bases: TGTGCCAGCAGCCGCGCGGGAGGCTCCTACGAGCAGTACTTC. Its translation: CASSRAGGSYEQYF.

This clone showed up just once. The chain uses TRBV6-5 and TRBJ2-3; TRBD1 is a possible D gene (6 bases). CDR3 length: 13 residues. Looked up from germline, CDR1 is MNHEY and CDR2 is SVGAGI. Trimming left V 10 bases short and J 0 bases short, with 11 bases between. CDR3 amino acids: CATNRVSTDTQYF. The CDR3 DNA reads as TGTGCCACCAACAGGGTTAGCACAGATACGCAGTATTTT.

V is TRBV5-6 and J is TRBJ1-2; tentative D call: TRBD1 (5 bases). Germline assignment: CDR1 SGHDT and CDR2 YYEEEE. The ends were cut back, 2 bases at V and 6 bases at J, with 11 bases in the middle. This CDR3 region has 13 residues. CDR3 coding DNA: TGTGCCAGCAGCTTTCGCGGGGCGGATGGCTACACCTTC. It encodes CASSFRGADGYTF.

This chain uses TRBV7-9 with TRBJ1-1, with 8 bases matching TRBD1. Losses at the gene ends were 5 bases for V and 5 bases for J; bases not matched to a gene: 10. Germline CDR1 SEHNR, CDR2 FQNEAQ (reference sequence). The CDR3 is 15 amino acids. CDR3 sequence: CASSPTTGVDTEAFF. CDR3 coding DNA: TGTGCCAGCAGCCCCACGACAGGGGTTGATACTGAAGCTTTCTTT. The full variable domain, completed using reference TRBV7-9 and TRBJ1-1, is DTGVSQNPRHKITKRGQNVTFRCDPISEHNRLYWYRQTLGQGPEFLTYFQNEAQLEKSRLLSDRFSAERPKGSFSTLEIQRTEQGDSAMYLCASSPTTGVDTEAFFGQGTRLTVV.

The genes are TRBV29-1 and TRBJ2-1; possible D gene TRBD2, 5 bases. CDR3 length: 13 residues. The V gene's germline CDR1 is SQVTM and CDR2 ANQGSEA. V was trimmed by 6 bases and J by 0 bases, leaving 9 bases between them. CDR3 DNA: TGCAGCGTGATCCGGGACTCCTACAATGAGCAGTTCTTC. Translation: CSVIRDSYNEQFF.

The rearrangement links TRBV18 to TRBJ2-5; TRBD2 matches 7 bases. Looked up from germline, CDR1 is KGHSH and CDR2 is LQKENI. With V trimmed by 6 bases and J by 5 bases, 15 bases remained unmatched. CDR3 size: 16 residues. The CDR3 spells CASSRLSGGAGETQYF. In DNA form, the CDR3 reads TGTGCCAGCTCCCGACTCTCGGGGGGAGCAGGGGAGACCCAGTACTTC.

This sequence joins TRBV5-5 and TRBJ1-3; maybe TRBD1 (6 bases). Trimming stripped 1 base from V and 0 bases from J, with 14 bases between. This CDR3 region has 17 residues. CDR1 SGHKS and CDR2 YYEKEE come from the germline V gene (reference sequence). CDR3 bases: TGTGCCAGCAGCTTGTGGGACACTTTGATCTCTGGAAACACCATATATTTT. Its translation: CASSLWDTLISGNTIYF.

This clone was found a few times. J is TRBJ2-3 and V is TRBV18; TRBD2 agrees at 7 bases. Germline V gives CDR1 KGHSH, CDR2 LQKENI. The CDR3 is 16 amino acids. The J segment lost 2 bases and the V segment lost 5 bases, leaving 10 bases of the junction unmatched. DNA of the CDR3: TGTGCCAGCTCAACCACCCCGCGGGAGCTCACAGATACGCAGTATTTT. It yields the protein CASSTTPRELTDTQYF.

This chain joins TRBV7-9 and TRBJ1-1; D is unclear. V was shortened by 1 base and J by 0 bases, with 6 bases between the two germline ends. The CDR3 has 14 amino acids. CDR1 and CDR2 (germline): SEHNR, FQNEAQ (reference sequence). CDR3 sequence reads: CASSLVAVNTEAFF. The CDR3 DNA follows: TGTGCCAGCAGCTTAGTTGCAGTGAACACTGAAGCTTTCTTT.

The genes are TRBV19 and TRBJ2-7; 7 positions agree with TRBD1. Germline CDR1 LNHDA, CDR2 SQIVND (reference sequence). J gave up 2 bases and V 5 bases, and 3 bases lay outside the gene matches. The CDR3 sequence is 13 residues long. This chain's CDR3 is CASSDREPYEQYF. Here the CDR3 DNA reads TGTGCCAGTAGTGACAGGGAACCCTACGAGCAGTACTTC.

The V call is TRBV28, the J call TRBJ2-7; 9 bases are a match to TRBD1. Germline CDR1 is MDHEN and CDR2 is SYDVKM. The CDR3 is 14 amino acids. With V trimmed by 6 bases and J by 2 bases, 5 bases remained unmatched. CDR3 bases: TGTGCCAGCAGACTGACAGGGGGGGCCTACGAGCAGTACTTC. Amino acid sequence: CASRLTGGAYEQYF.